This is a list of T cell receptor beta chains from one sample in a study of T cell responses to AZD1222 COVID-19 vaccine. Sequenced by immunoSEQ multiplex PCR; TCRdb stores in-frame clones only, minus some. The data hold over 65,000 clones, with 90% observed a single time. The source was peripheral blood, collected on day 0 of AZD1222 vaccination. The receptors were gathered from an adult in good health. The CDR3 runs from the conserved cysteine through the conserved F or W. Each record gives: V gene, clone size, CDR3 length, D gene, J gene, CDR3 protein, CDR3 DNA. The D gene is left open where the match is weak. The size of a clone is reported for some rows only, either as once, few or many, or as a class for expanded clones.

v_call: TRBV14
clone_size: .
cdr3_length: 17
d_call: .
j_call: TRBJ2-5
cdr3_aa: CASSQVSQGRGYETQYF
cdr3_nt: TGTGCCAGCAGCCAAGTATCACAGGGAAGAGGGTACGAGACCCAGTACTTC

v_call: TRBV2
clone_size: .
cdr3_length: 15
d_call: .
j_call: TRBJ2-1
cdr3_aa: CASSDLRRTYNEQFF
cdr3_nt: TGTGCCAGCAGTGATCTGCGGAGGACCTACAATGAGCAGTTCTTC

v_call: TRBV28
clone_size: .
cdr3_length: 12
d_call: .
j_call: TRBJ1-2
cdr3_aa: CASSGSVGGYTF
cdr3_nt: TGTGCCAGCAGTGGGTCGGTTGGAGGCTACACCTTC

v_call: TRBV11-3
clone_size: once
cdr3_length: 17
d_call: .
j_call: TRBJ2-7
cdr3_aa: CASSLARDGGIRYEQYF
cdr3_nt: TGTGCCAGCAGCTTAGCCCGGGACGGAGGGATAAGGTACGAGCAGTACTTC

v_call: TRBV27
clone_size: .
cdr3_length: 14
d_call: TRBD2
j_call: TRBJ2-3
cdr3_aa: CASSLAGAGDTQYF
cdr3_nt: TGTGCCAGCAGTCTAGCGGGGGCTGGAGATACGCAGTATTTT

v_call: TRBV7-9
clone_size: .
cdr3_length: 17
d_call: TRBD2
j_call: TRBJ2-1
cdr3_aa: CASSKLAGVNSYNEQFF
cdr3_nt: TGTGCCAGCAGCAAACTAGCGGGGGTAAACTCCTACAATGAGCAGTTCTTC

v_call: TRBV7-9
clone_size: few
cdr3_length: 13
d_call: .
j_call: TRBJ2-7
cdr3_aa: CASRRDSSYEQYF
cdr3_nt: TGTGCCAGCAGGCGGGACAGCTCCTACGAGCAGTACTTC

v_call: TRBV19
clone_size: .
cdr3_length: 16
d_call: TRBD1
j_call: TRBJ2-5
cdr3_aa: CASSEPGQGYRETQYF
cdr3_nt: TGTGCCAGTAGTGAGCCGGGACAGGGGTATAGAGAGACCCAGTACTTC

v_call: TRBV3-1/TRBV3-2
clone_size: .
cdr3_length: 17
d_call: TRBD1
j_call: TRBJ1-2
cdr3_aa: CASSGGGQDFYSGGYTF
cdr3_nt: TGTGCCAGCAGCGGCGGGGGACAGGATTTTTATTCCGGGGGCTACACCTTC

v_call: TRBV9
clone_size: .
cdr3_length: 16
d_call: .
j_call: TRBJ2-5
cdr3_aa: CASSPTHGRSQETQYF
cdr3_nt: TGTGCCAGCAGCCCGACCCACGGAAGATCCCAAGAGACCCAGTACTTC

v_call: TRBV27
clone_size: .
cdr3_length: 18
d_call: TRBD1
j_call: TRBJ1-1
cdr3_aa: CASSFKPGQGTGGTEAFF
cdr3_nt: TGTGCCAGCAGTTTCAAACCGGGACAGGGAACGGGCGGCACTGAAGCTTTCTTT

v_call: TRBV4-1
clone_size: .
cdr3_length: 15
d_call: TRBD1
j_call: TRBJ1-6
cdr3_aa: CASSKGGQGVSPLHF
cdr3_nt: TGCGCCAGCAGCAAAGGGGGACAGGGGGTTTCACCCCTCCACTTT

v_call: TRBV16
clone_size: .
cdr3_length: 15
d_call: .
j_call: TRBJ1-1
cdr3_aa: CASSQSRQPNTEAFF
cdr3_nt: TGTGCCAGCAGCCAATCCAGACAGCCGAACACTGAAGCTTTCTTT

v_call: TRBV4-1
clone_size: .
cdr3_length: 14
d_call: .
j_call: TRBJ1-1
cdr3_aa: CASWDTQGLGEAFF
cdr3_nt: TGCGCCAGCTGGGACACTCAGGGACTCGGTGAAGCTTTCTTT

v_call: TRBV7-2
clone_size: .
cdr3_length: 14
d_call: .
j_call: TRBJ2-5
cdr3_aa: CASSFGGGRETQYF
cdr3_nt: TGTGCCAGCAGCTTTGGGGGGGGCAGGGAGACCCAGTACTTC

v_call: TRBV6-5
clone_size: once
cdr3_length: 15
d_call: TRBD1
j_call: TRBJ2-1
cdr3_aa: CASRTRDRVGNEQFF
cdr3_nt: TGTGCCAGCAGAACCCGGGACAGGGTGGGTAATGAGCAGTTCTTC

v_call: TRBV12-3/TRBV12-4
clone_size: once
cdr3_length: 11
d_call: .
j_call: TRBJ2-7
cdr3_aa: CASSRNYEQYF
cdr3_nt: TGTGCCAGCAGCCGAAACTACGAGCAGTACTTC

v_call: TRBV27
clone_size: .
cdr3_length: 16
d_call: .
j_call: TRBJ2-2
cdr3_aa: CASSHGRLANTGELFF
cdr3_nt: TGTGCCAGCAGTCATGGTCGGCTCGCGAACACCGGGGAGCTGTTTTTT

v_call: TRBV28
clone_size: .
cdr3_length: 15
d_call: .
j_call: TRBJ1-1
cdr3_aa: CASSGEGRMSTEAFF
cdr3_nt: TGTGCCAGCAGTGGGGAAGGGAGGATGAGCACTGAAGCTTTCTTT

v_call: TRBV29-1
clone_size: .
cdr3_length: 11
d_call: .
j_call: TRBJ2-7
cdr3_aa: CSVPSGVEQYF
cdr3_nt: TGCAGCGTGCCATCGGGGGTCGAGCAGTACTTC

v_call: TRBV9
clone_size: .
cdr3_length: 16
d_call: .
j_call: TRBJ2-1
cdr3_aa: CASSAAGGYSYNEQFF
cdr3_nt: TGTGCCAGCAGCGCCGCTGGGGGGTACTCCTACAATGAGCAGTTCTTC

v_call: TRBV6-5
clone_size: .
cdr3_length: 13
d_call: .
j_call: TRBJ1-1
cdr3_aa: CASRPRSNAEAFF
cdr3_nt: TGTGCCAGCAGACCCAGGTCGAACGCTGAAGCTTTCTTT

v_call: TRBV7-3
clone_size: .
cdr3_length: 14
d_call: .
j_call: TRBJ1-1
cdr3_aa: CASSLIALRTEAFF
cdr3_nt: TGTGCCAGCAGCCTGATTGCCTTGCGGACTGAAGCTTTCTTT

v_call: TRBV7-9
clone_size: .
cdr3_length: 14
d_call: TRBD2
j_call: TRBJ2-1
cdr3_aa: CASSLSLAGDEQFF
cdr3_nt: TGTGCCAGCAGCTTATCCCTGGCGGGGGACGAGCAGTTCTTC

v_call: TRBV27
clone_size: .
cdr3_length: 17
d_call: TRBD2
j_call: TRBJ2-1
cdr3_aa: CASRSRRLAGGPNEQFF
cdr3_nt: TGTGCCAGCAGGTCCCGGCGACTAGCGGGGGGGCCTAATGAGCAGTTCTTC

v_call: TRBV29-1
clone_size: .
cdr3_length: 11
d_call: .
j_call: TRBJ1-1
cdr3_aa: CSVLLNTEAFF
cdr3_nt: TGCAGCGTTCTATTGAACACTGAAGCTTTCTTT

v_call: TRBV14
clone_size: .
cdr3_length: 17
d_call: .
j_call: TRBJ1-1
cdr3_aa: CASSQDTAAIMNTEAFF
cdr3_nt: TGTGCCAGCAGCCAAGATACAGCGGCTATTATGAACACTGAAGCTTTCTTT

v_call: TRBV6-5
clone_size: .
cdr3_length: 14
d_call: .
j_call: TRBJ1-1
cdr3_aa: CASSYGRGLTEAFF
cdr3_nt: TGTGCCAGCAGTTACGGCAGGGGCCTCACTGAAGCTTTCTTT

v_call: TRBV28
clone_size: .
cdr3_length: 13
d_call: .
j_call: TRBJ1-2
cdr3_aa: CASIGPLDYGYTF
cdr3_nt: TGTGCCAGCATCGGACCCCTGGACTATGGCTACACCTTC

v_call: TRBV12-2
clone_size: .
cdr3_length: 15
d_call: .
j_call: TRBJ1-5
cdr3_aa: CASRFQGQGNQPQHF
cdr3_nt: TGTGCAAGTCGCTTCCAGGGACAGGGAAATCAGCCCCAGCATTTT

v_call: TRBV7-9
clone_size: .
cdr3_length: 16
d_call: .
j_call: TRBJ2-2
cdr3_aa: CASRETRSTSTGELFF
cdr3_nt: TGTGCCAGCCGAGAGACCAGATCGACTAGCACCGGGGAGCTGTTTTTT

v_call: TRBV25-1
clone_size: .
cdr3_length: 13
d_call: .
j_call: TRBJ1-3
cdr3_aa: CASRGTDGNTIYF
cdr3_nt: TGTGCCAGCAGAGGGACGGATGGAAACACCATATATTTT

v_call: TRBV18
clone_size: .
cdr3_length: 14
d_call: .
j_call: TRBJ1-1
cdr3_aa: CASSPNHRDAEAFF
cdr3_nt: TGTGCCAGCTCACCCAATCACAGGGACGCTGAAGCTTTCTTT

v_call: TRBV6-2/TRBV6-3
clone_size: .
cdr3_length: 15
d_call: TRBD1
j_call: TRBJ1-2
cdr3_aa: CASSPGQGLIYGYTF
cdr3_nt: TGTGCCAGCAGCCCCGGACAGGGCTTAATCTATGGCTACACCTTC

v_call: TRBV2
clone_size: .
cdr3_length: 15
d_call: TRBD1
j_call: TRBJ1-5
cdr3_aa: CASSEARTGGQPQHF
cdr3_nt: TGTGCCAGCAGTGAAGCCCGGACAGGGGGTCAGCCCCAGCATTTT

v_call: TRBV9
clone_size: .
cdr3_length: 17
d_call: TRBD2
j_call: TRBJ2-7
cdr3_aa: CASSVGASGGSSYEQYF
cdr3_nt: TGTGCCAGCAGCGTAGGGGCTAGCGGGGGGAGCTCCTACGAGCAGTACTTC

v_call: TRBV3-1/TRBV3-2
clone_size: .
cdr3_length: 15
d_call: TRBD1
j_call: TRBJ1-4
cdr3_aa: CASSQNRGGLEKLFF
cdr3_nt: TGTGCCAGCAGCCAGAACAGGGGGGGTCTGGAAAAACTGTTTTTT

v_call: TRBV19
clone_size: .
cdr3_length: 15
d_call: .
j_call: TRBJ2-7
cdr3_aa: CASRDPTVSSYEQYF
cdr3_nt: TGTGCCAGCCGTGATCCGACAGTTAGCTCCTACGAGCAGTACTTC

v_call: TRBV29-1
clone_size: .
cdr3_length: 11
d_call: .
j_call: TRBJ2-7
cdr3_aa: CSVVEGGTPHF
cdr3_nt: TGCAGCGTTGTTGAGGGGGGGACTCCACACTTC

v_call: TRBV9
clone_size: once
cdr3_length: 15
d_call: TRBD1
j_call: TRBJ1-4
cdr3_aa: CASSAAGTANEKLFF
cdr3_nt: TGTGCCAGCAGCGCTGCCGGGACAGCTAATGAAAAACTGTTTTTT